The rows below give T cell receptor beta chains drawn from one sample of a study of cytomegalovirus exposure and HLA in healthy donors. Method: immunoSEQ multiplex PCR; TCRdb's copy keeps in-frame clones and lacks some. The sample holds 150,000 or so clones, over 70% seen once. Specimen: PBMCs. The receptors derive from a male donor in good health and CMV-seronegative. Each CDR3 is given with its conserved first and last residue. The D gene is left open where the match is weak. Rows may omit the clone size; those that give it use once, few, many or a size class.

>TRBD1|TRBJ2-1|TRBV30|13|NA
CAWSVQAQGALFF
TGTGCCTGGAGTGTACAGGCACAGGGGGCCCTGTTCTTC
>TRBD2|TRBJ2-3|TRBV28|15|few
CASRRTSGRGDTQYF
TGTGCCAGCAGACGGACTAGCGGGAGAGGAGATACGCAGTATTTT
>NA|TRBJ1-2|TRBV5-4|16|NA
CASSSSAGERTYGYTF
TGTGCCAGCAGCTCAAGCGCAGGGGAGAGAACCTATGGCTACACCTTC
>NA|TRBJ2-2|TRBV5-1|14|NA
CASTKEPNTGELFF
TGCGCCAGCACCAAGGAGCCGAACACCGGGGAGCTGTTTTTT
>NA|TRBJ2-7|TRBV28|12|NA
CASTGQPYEQYF
TGTGCCAGTACTGGTCAACCCTACGAGCAGTACTTC
>NA|TRBJ2-1|TRBV11-3|14|NA
CASSLDPSSDQQFF
TGTGCCAGCAGCTTAGACCCGTCCTCAGATCAGCAGTTCTTC
>NA|TRBJ1-2|TRBV4-1|17|NA
CASSQLPPPTGNYGYTF
TGCGCCAGCAGCCAACTACCCCCTCCTACAGGGAACTATGGCTACACCTTC
>NA|TRBJ2-1|TRBV7-2|15|NA
CASSLSGGSYNEQFF
TGTGCCAGCAGCCTTAGCGGTGGCTCCTACAATGAGCAGTTCTTC
>TRBD2|TRBJ2-3|TRBV19|17|NA
CASSRGTSATSTDTQYF
TGTGCCAGTAGCCGCGGGACTAGTGCGACTAGCACAGATACGCAGTATTTT
>NA|TRBJ1-5|TRBV28|13|NA
CASSSGNYQPQHF
TGTGCCAGCAGTTCAGGGAACTATCAGCCCCAGCATTTT
>TRBD2|TRBJ2-7|TRBV18|15|NA
CASSPSAGGSYEQYF
TGTGCCAGCTCACCATCAGCGGGGGGGTCCTACGAGCAGTACTTC
>NA|TRBJ1-2|TRBV7-9|13|NA
CASSRTELYGYTF
TGTGCCAGCAGCCGGACAGAACTCTATGGCTACACCTTC
>TRBD1|TRBJ1-1|TRBV19|14|NA
CASSTTGAGTEAFF
TGTGCCAGTAGTACAACAGGGGCCGGCACTGAAGCTTTCTTT
>TRBD2|TRBJ2-5|TRBV14|19|NA
CASSQRRTSGRGYQETQYF
TGTGCCAGCAGCCAGCGCCGGACTAGCGGGAGGGGGTACCAAGAGACCCAGTACTTC
>TRBD1|TRBJ2-3|TRBV29-1|15|NA
CSATYGTGHTDTQYF
TGCAGCGCGACATACGGGACAGGGCACACAGATACGCAGTATTTT
>NA|TRBJ2-3|TRBV10-3|11|few
CAITILDTQYF
TGTGCCATCACAATTTTAGATACGCAGTATTTT
>NA|TRBJ1-2|TRBV7-3|14|NA
CASSLLGLAGGYTF
TGTGCCAGCAGCTTATTGGGCCTGGCGGGTGGCTACACCTTC
>NA|TRBJ2-7|TRBV7-9|13|NA
CASSPPSSYEQYF
TGTGCCAGCAGCCCGCCCAGCTCCTACGAGCAGTACTTC
>TRBD2|TRBJ2-1|TRBV7-6|17|NA
CASSLAPSGPSYNEQFF
TGTGCCAGCAGCCTCGCCCCTAGCGGCCCTTCCTACAATGAGCAGTTCTTC
>TRBD2|TRBJ2-3|TRBV2|13|NA
CASSSSGGDTQYF
TGTGCCAGCAGTTCTAGCGGGGGTGATACGCAGTATTTT
>TRBD2|TRBJ2-5|TRBV29-1|12|NA
CSVGVGGETQYF
TGCAGCGTTGGGGTGGGAGGGGAGACCCAGTACTTC
>NA|TRBJ2-7|TRBV7-2|15|once
CASSLARNRPYEQYF
TGTGCCAGCAGCTTAGCGAGGAACCGACCCTACGAGCAGTACTTC
>TRBD2|TRBJ2-1|TRBV4-1|18|few
CASSQVILAGRSYNEQFF
TGCGCCAGCAGCCAAGTTATCCTAGCGGGCCGCTCCTACAATGAGCAGTTCTTC
>NA|TRBJ2-7|TRBV4-3|13|NA
CASSQGTGYEQYF
TGCGCCAGCAGCCAAGGAACAGGCTACGAGCAGTACTTC
>NA|TRBJ1-2|TRBV7-9|15|NA
CASSNGIRLIYGYTF
TGTGCCAGCAGCAACGGGATCCGACTGATTTATGGCTACACCTTC
>TRBD2|TRBJ2-5|TRBV5-1|16|NA
CASSLGLAGAQETQYF
TGCGCCAGCAGCTTGGGACTAGCGGGGGCTCAAGAGACCCAGTACTTC
>NA|TRBJ1-2|TRBV9|15|NA
CASSVQAQPHYGYTF
TGTGCCAGCAGCGTTCAAGCACAGCCCCACTATGGCTACACCTTC
>NA|TRBJ1-5|TRBV5-1|14|NA
CASREGNSNQPQHF
TGCGCCAGCAGGGAGGGGAATAGCAATCAGCCCCAGCATTTT
>NA|TRBJ2-1|TRBV7-3|16|NA
CASSLSRGRSYNEQFF
TGTGCCAGCAGCTTATCCAGGGGTCGGTCCTACAATGAGCAGTTCTTC
>NA|TRBJ2-1|TRBV4-1|13|NA
CASSQEVLGKQFF
TGCGCCAGCAGCCAAGAAGTTCTCGGGAAGCAGTTCTTC
>TRBD2|TRBJ2-1|TRBV4-2|16|NA
CASSQASGGAFSEQFF
TGTGCCAGCAGCCAAGCTTCCGGGGGGGCTTTTAGTGAGCAGTTCTTC
>TRBD2|TRBJ2-2|TRBV7-6|13|NA
CASRLAGVGELFF
TGTGCCAGCAGACTAGCGGGAGTCGGGGAGCTGTTTTTT
>NA|TRBJ1-1|TRBV19|12|NA
CASTDRYTEAFF
TGTGCCAGTACGGACAGATACACTGAAGCTTTCTTT
>NA|TRBJ2-2|TRBV7-8|15|NA
CASSPTRGNTGELFF
TGTGCCAGCAGTCCAACGCGGGGGAACACCGGGGAGCTGTTTTTT
>NA|TRBJ1-6|TRBV5-5|12|NA
CASNQGNSPLHF
TGTGCCAGCAACCAGGGGAATTCACCCCTCCACTTT
>TRBD1|TRBJ1-4|TRBV4-3|15|few
CASSQGDRGGEKLFF
TGCGCCAGCAGCCAAGGGGACAGGGGTGGGGAAAAACTGTTTTTT
>TRBD1|TRBJ1-5|TRBV7-2|14|NA
CASSLAGGVQPQHF
TGTGCCAGCAGCTTAGCAGGGGGCGTGCAGCCCCAGCATTTT
>TRBD1|TRBJ2-5|TRBV18|14|once
CASSPRDSQETQYF
TGTGCCAGCTCACCAAGGGACAGTCAAGAGACCCAGTACTTC
>TRBD2|TRBJ2-3|TRBV12-5|19|NA
CASGFRTSGNSGETDTQYF
TGTGCTAGTGGTTTTCGGACTAGCGGAAACTCGGGGGAAACAGATACGCAGTATTTT
>NA|TRBJ2-1|TRBV7-3|14|NA
CASSLASANNEQFF
TGTGCCAGCAGCTTAGCTAGCGCCAACAATGAGCAGTTCTTC
>NA|TRBJ2-3|TRBV7-9|15|NA
CASSLASGTSDTQYF
TGTGCCAGCAGCTTAGCGTCCGGGACATCAGATACGCAGTATTTT
>TRBD2|TRBJ2-5|TRBV27|14|few
CASKAGGPQETQYF
TGTGCCTCAAAGGCGGGGGGCCCCCAAGAGACCCAGTACTTC
>NA|TRBJ1-1|TRBV19|14|NA
CASTIDPRYTEAFF
TGTGCCAGTACCATAGACCCCCGTTACACTGAAGCTTTCTTT